The 9 T cell receptor beta chains reported below all come from one sample, sequenced in a study of shared clonotypes between healthy human individuals. The method was immunoSEQ multiplex PCR; TCRdb's version includes in-frame clones alone and lacks a portion of them. Of just over 2,000,000 clones listed, over 85% are singletons. Naive CD8 cells, CD45RO-negative and positively selected for CCR7, excluded terminally differentiated effector memory CD45RA+ cells. Sequencing input: naive CD8+ T cells sorted from blood. Receptors originate from a young man in good health.

The V and J genes are TRBV15 and TRBJ1-5, with D unclear. V was shortened by 1 base and J by 7 bases, with 11 bases between the two germline ends. The CDR3 runs to 14 residues. From germline, CDR1 is LNHNV and CDR2 YYDKDF (reference sequence). The CDR3 nucleotides are TGTGCCACCAGCAGAGTTGAGGCGGGACAGCCCCAGCATTTT. As protein: CATSRVEAGQPQHF.

This rearrangement joins TRBV5-6 to TRBJ2-7; 9 nucleotides agree with TRBD2. CDR3 length equals 14 residues. In germline, CDR1 is SGHDT, CDR2 YYEEEE. Trimming removed 4 bases from V and 3 bases from J; junction bases left unmatched: 5. The CDR3 nucleotides read TGTGCCAGCAGCCGACTAGCGGAGGTCTACGAGCAGTACTTC. Amino acids: CASSRLAEVYEQYF.

J is TRBJ1-6 and V is TRBV30; D is undetermined. The CDR3 is 11 residues long. Looked up from germline, CDR1 is GTSNPN and CDR2 is SVGIG (reference sequence). The germline V and J ends were trimmed by 5 bases and 7 bases, with 6 bases remaining between them. Written as DNA, the CDR3 is TGTGCCTGGGGAGTCAATTCACCCCTCCACTTT. Translated, it gives CAWGVNSPLHF. The full variable domain, with the rest looked up from reference TRBV30 and TRBJ1-6, is SQTIHQWPATLVQPVGSPLSLECTVEGTSNPNLYWYRQAAGRGLQLLFYSVGIGQISSEVPQNLSASRPQDRQFILSSKKLLLSDSGFYLCAWGVNSPLHFGNGTRLTVT.

This clone was seen only once. The V and J genes are TRBV6-5 and TRBJ1-4; TRBD1 might be the D (5 bases). This CDR3 contains 15 residues. The V gene lost 8 bases and the J gene lost 6 bases, with 19 bases spanning the gap. Germline CDR1 MNHEY, CDR2 SVGAGI. CDR3 sequence (DNA): TGTGCCAGCGTACAAACCGGGACTGGCCATGAAAAACTGTTTTTT. Encoded protein: CASVQTGTGHEKLFF.

V usage is TRBV11-2 and J usage is TRBJ1-1; D gene uncertain. The CDR3 extends over 15 amino acids. With 5 bases removed from V and 4 bases from J, the gap between germline ends came to 17 bases. Germline V gives CDR1 SGHAT, CDR2 FQNNGV. The CDR3 nucleotides read TGTGCCAGCAGCACCGCCTGGTCGGAAGTCACTGAAGCTTTCTTT. Residues: CASSTAWSEVTEAFF. The full variable domain, completed using reference TRBV11-2 and TRBJ1-1, is EAGVAQSPRYKIIEKRQSVAFWCNPISGHATLYWYQQILGQGPKLLIQFQNNGVVDDSQLPKDRFSAERLKGVDSTLKIQPAKLEDSAVYLCASSTAWSEVTEAFFGQGTRLTVV.

The chain couples TRBV5-6 to TRBJ2-2; the D is unclear. V lost 4 bases and J 7 bases, leaving 11 bases between the germline ends. The CDR3 runs 13 residues. Germline V gives CDR1 SGHDT, CDR2 YYEEEE. This CDR3 is CASSLAPSGELFF. CDR3 in DNA: TGTGCCAGCAGCCTGGCTCCCAGCGGGGAGCTGTTTTTT.

J is TRBJ2-7 and V is TRBV7-9; 10 nucleotides align to TRBD2. The ends lost 2 bases at V and 3 bases at J; junction bases unmatched: 4. The CDR3 contains 15 residues. Germline loops: CDR1 SEHNR, CDR2 FQNEAQ (reference sequence). The CDR3 DNA reads as TGTGCCAGCAGCTTATTCCTAGCGGGGGACTACGAGCAGTACTTC. Translated, it gives CASSLFLAGDYEQYF.

The V call is TRBV30, the J call TRBJ2-7; D uncertain. CDR3 length: 13 residues. V lost 0 bases and J lost 2, with 8 bases in between. Germline CDR1 and CDR2: GTSNPN and SVGIG (reference sequence). As DNA, the CDR3 is TGTGCCTGGAGTGTGGGTCTGCCCTACGAGCAGTACTTC. As protein: CAWSVGLPYEQYF.

The J gene is TRBJ1-1, the V gene TRBV7-8, with D perhaps TRBD1 (6 bases). Looked up from germline, CDR1 is SGHVS and CDR2 is FQNEAQ. The V end lost 1 base, the J end lost 4 bases, and 13 bases lay between the germline ends. The CDR3 has 15 amino acids. The CDR3 DNA is TGTGCCAGCAGCTTAGTGTCGGGGGCTGGCACTGAAGCTTTCTTT. Translating it yields CASSLVSGAGTEAFF.